This T cell receptor (beta chain) was documented in a study of blood T cell repertoires in COVID-19. Across the whole study: Specimens from acute and convalescent COVID-19 originated in the United States, Italy and Spain. From T cells, B-cell-depleted T cells, or PBMCs came the material, which was cDNA or gDNA.

As originally analysed: Amplified reference gene primers provided the basis for estimating nucleated cell counts. Clones were sequenced by immunoSEQ multiplex PCR, and TCRdb holds only the in-frame ones, with some missing. The V and J calls and clone size were taken over from that table, and D and trimming were inferred from the DNA. The sample records around 50,000 clones, over 70% being singletons. CDR1 is SGHTA, CDR2 FQGTGA, per germline. V lost 5 bases to trimming and J lost 6 bases, with 12 bases between them. The CDR3 spans 13 residues. The sequenced sample consisted of peripheral blood. V is TRBV7-3 and J is TRBJ2-3; a possible D gene is TRBD2 (6 bases). The sequence was collected from a human donor in a cohort sampled during active COVID-19. CDR3 sequence (DNA): TGTGCCAGCAGCCAACCTAGCGTCGATACGCAGTATTTT. It specifies CASSQPSVDTQYF.